The 13 T cell receptor beta chains listed next were all sequenced from one sample in a study of blood T cell repertoires in COVID-19. Assay: immunoSEQ multiplex PCR; the TCRdb copy retains only in-frame clones and omits some. The data contain over 600,000 clones, approximately 90% of them seen just once; the ten biggest clones take up around 0.3%. Sequencing was performed on peripheral blood. These receptors came from a woman aged 18-29 years with acute or convalescent COVID-19.

There are a few counts of this clone. The J gene is TRBJ2-7, the V gene TRBV7-9, with 9 bases aligning to TRBD1. V trimming: 4 bases; J trimming: 4 bases; junction bases outside the gene matches: 8. The CDR3 consists of 15 residues. Germline assignment: CDR1 SEHNR and CDR2 FQNEAQ (reference sequence). CDR3 residues: CASSSLGQGGYEQYF. DNA for the CDR3: TGTGCCAGCAGCTCGCTGGGACAGGGTGGGTACGAGCAGTACTTC.

The gene calls are TRBV29-1 and TRBJ1-1, with no clear D. Germline V gene lookup returns CDR1 SQVTM and CDR2 ANQGSEA. V lost 2 bases and J lost 0, with 4 bases in between. The CDR3 sequence is 12 residues long. The CDR3 nucleotides read TGCAGCGTTGAACAGATGAACACTGAAGCTTTCTTT. Residues: CSVEQMNTEAFF.

The rearrangement uses TRBV9 and TRBJ2-1; 14 positions agree with TRBD2. Germline CDR1 reads SGDLS; CDR2 reads YYNGEE. Trimming removed 3 bases from V and 10 bases from J; junction bases left unmatched: 9. The CDR3 is 16 residues long. The CDR3 sequence: CASSAGTSGGQGEQFF. CDR3 DNA sequence: TGTGCCAGCAGCGCCGGGACTAGCGGGGGCCAGGGGGAGCAGTTCTTC.

The chain has TRBV7-2 and TRBJ1-1, with 9 bases aligning to TRBD1. Germline-derived CDR1 and CDR2 are SGHTA and FQGNSA. J lost 0 bases, V lost 5 bases, and 4 bases had no gene match. The CDR3 spans 15 residues. The CDR3 coding sequence is TGTGCCAGCAGCCTAAGGACAGGGGTGAACACTGAAGCTTTCTTT. Translated: CASSLRTGVNTEAFF.

This chain uses TRBV7-2 with TRBJ1-2, with a possible D match to TRBD1 (5 bases). Germline V gene lookup returns CDR1 SGHTA and CDR2 FQGNSA. V was trimmed by 1 base and J by 8 bases, leaving 17 bases between them. The CDR3 spans 15 residues. Here the CDR3 reads CASSLVPQAGGGYTF. The CDR3 DNA reads TGTGCCAGCAGCTTAGTCCCACAGGCTGGGGGGGGCTACACCTTC.

The V gene is TRBV4-1, the J gene TRBJ2-5, with TRBD2 as a possible D gene (6 bases). The CDR3 extends over 16 amino acids. Per germline, CDR1 MGHRA and CDR2 YSYEKL. V shed 0 bases and J shed 1 base, with 12 bases lying between them. Written as DNA, the CDR3 is TGCGCCAGCAGCCAAGATCTTGGGACTGCCCAAGAGACCCAGTACTTC. Translated: CASSQDLGTAQETQYF.

This chain's CDR3 is CATSSPDRGLRGYTF. CDR3 sequence (DNA): TGTGCCACCAGCAGCCCTGACAGGGGGCTGAGGGGCTACACCTTC. The rearrangement joins TRBV15 to TRBJ1-2; TRBD1 aligns across 10 bases. Germline V gives CDR1 LNHNV, CDR2 YYDKDF (reference sequence). The CDR3 runs 15 residues. After removal of 3 bases from V and 8 bases from J, the junction contained 9 bases not matched to a gene.

The CDR3, as DNA: TGCGCCAGCAGTCGGCAGACGACAGGTTACTCTGGAAACACCATATATTTT. Translation: CASSRQTTGYSGNTIYF. V is TRBV10-2 and J is TRBJ1-3, with D possibly matching TRBD1 (6 bases). Germline-derived CDR1 and CDR2 are WSHSY and SAAADI. The CDR3 extends over 17 amino acids. The V end was cut by 5 bases, the J end by 0 bases, with 17 bases between.

This sequence joins TRBV7-2 and TRBJ1-1; possible D gene TRBD1, 5 bases. V shed 1 base and J shed 5 bases, with 20 bases lying between them. In germline, CDR1 is SGHTA, CDR2 FQGNSA. The CDR3 has 17 residues. The CDR3 reads CASSLVPPRQGGTEAFF. For the CDR3, the DNA is TGTGCCAGCAGCTTAGTCCCCCCGCGTCAGGGCGGTACTGAAGCTTTCTTT.

This sequence joins TRBV5-1 and TRBJ2-2; 7 positions match TRBD2. V shed 0 bases, J shed 5 bases, and the junction held 4 bases outside the gene matches. In germline, CDR1 is SGHRS, CDR2 YFSETQ. The CDR3 runs 15 residues. CDR3 residues: CASSLDTGGTGELFF. CDR3 nucleotides: TGCGCCAGCAGCTTGGATACGGGGGGAACCGGGGAGCTGTTTTTT.

The V call is TRBV7-2, the J call TRBJ2-7, with D possibly matching TRBD1 (6 bases). The CDR3 totals 14 residues. Germline V gene lookup returns CDR1 SGHTA and CDR2 FQGNSA. Trimming left V 1 base short and J 3 bases short, with 10 bases between. CDR3 nucleotide sequence: TGTGCCAGCAGCTTAGGGAACAGGGTCTACGAGCAGTACTTC. It specifies CASSLGNRVYEQYF.

V gene TRBV24-1 combines with J gene TRBJ1-4, with D hard to call. Trimming removed 9 bases at V and 11 bases at J, with 21 bases between. CDR1 and CDR2 (germline): KGHDR, SFDVKD. The CDR3 has 14 residues. CDR3 DNA: TGTGCCACCCCCGGGAGGGCCTCTCGTGAGAAACTGTTTTTT. Its translation is CATPGRASREKLFF.

The chain is built from TRBV2 and TRBJ1-1; perhaps TRBD1 as D (5 bases). The CDR3 spans 13 residues. Trimming removed 7 bases from V and 6 bases from J, with 15 bases in between. The V gene's germline CDR1 is SNHLY and CDR2 FYNNEI. The CDR3 here is CASKRPGGPEAFF. CDR3 nucleotide sequence: TGTGCCAGCAAGAGGCCCGGGGGTCCTGAAGCTTTCTTT.